Listed below are T cell receptor beta chains from one sample, sequenced in a study of T cell responses to AZD1222 COVID-19 vaccine. Measured with immunoSEQ multiplex PCR; TCRdb has only the in-frame clones, and not every one. Of some 150,000 clones listed, around nine tenths are singletons. The input for sequencing was peripheral blood, taken on day 0 of AZD1222 vaccination. All receptors derive from an adult in good health. The CDR3 runs from the conserved cysteine through the conserved F or W. D genes are given only for firm matches. Only some rows state a clone size, as once, few, many or a class for expanded clones.

cdr3_nt: TGTGCCAGCAGTTATACTTCCCAGAATGAGCAGTTCTTC
cdr3_aa: CASSYTSQNEQFF
j_call: TRBJ2-1
clone_size: NA
v_call: TRBV6-5
d_call: NA

cdr3_nt: TGTGCCTCGGGTGAAAGTAATAGCAATCAGCCCCAGCATTTT
cdr3_aa: CASGESNSNQPQHF
j_call: TRBJ1-5
clone_size: NA
v_call: TRBV10-3
d_call: NA

cdr3_nt: TGTGCCAGCAGCTGGACCGGGACATCGGCGGGAGAGCAGTACTTC
cdr3_aa: CASSWTGTSAGEQYF
j_call: TRBJ2-7
clone_size: NA
v_call: TRBV2
d_call: NA

cdr3_nt: TGTGCCAGCAGTCTGGACCAATTGACAGTTCGTGAACTGTTTTTT
cdr3_aa: CASSLDQLTVRELFF
j_call: TRBJ1-4
clone_size: NA
v_call: TRBV28
d_call: NA

cdr3_nt: TGTGCCAGCAGCACCAGCGGGGGGACCTACAATGAGCAGTTCTTC
cdr3_aa: CASSTSGGTYNEQFF
j_call: TRBJ2-1
clone_size: NA
v_call: TRBV9
d_call: TRBD2

cdr3_nt: TGCAGCGTTGGTCTATTGGTGTGGCAGGGTTATGGCTACACCTTC
cdr3_aa: CSVGLLVWQGYGYTF
j_call: TRBJ1-2
clone_size: NA
v_call: TRBV29-1
d_call: NA

cdr3_nt: TGTGCCAGCAGCCAAGAAGGTAGATCGGAGACCCAGTACTTC
cdr3_aa: CASSQEGRSETQYF
j_call: TRBJ2-5
clone_size: NA
v_call: TRBV3-1/TRBV3-2
d_call: NA

cdr3_nt: TGTGCCAGCAGTTTGGTCGGGGGACAGGGGTTGTACGAGCAGTACTTC
cdr3_aa: CASSLVGGQGLYEQYF
j_call: TRBJ2-7
clone_size: NA
v_call: TRBV27
d_call: TRBD1

cdr3_nt: TGTGCCAGCAGTGACGAGGGACAAGGCTCGGGCTCTGGGGCCAACGTCCTGACTTTC
cdr3_aa: CASSDEGQGSGSGANVLTF
j_call: TRBJ2-6
clone_size: few
v_call: TRBV6-4
d_call: NA

cdr3_nt: TGCGCCAGCAGCCAGGCTCTACGGGGCAATCAGCCCCAGCATTTT
cdr3_aa: CASSQALRGNQPQHF
j_call: TRBJ1-5
clone_size: NA
v_call: TRBV4-3
d_call: NA

cdr3_nt: TGTGCCAGCAGTTTATATCAGGGGGGCACCTACGAGCAGTACTTC
cdr3_aa: CASSLYQGGTYEQYF
j_call: TRBJ2-7
clone_size: NA
v_call: TRBV28
d_call: NA

cdr3_nt: TGTGCCAGCAGCCGGGACATTAGCAATCAGCCCCAGCATTTT
cdr3_aa: CASSRDISNQPQHF
j_call: TRBJ1-5
clone_size: NA
v_call: TRBV7-9
d_call: NA

cdr3_nt: TGCGCCAGCAGCCTAGGCCGGGGCACAGATACGCAGTATTTT
cdr3_aa: CASSLGRGTDTQYF
j_call: TRBJ2-3
clone_size: few
v_call: TRBV5-1
d_call: NA

cdr3_nt: TGCGCCAGCAGCATGGACAAACCCTACGAGCAGTACTTC
cdr3_aa: CASSMDKPYEQYF
j_call: TRBJ2-7
clone_size: NA
v_call: TRBV5-1
d_call: NA

cdr3_nt: TGCGCCAGCAGCCAAGCTGGACAGGACTATGGCTACACCTTC
cdr3_aa: CASSQAGQDYGYTF
j_call: TRBJ1-2
clone_size: NA
v_call: TRBV4-1
d_call: TRBD1

cdr3_nt: TGTGCCAGCAGCCAACCGGGACAGGCCAATGAAAAACTGTTTTTT
cdr3_aa: CASSQPGQANEKLFF
j_call: TRBJ1-4
clone_size: NA
v_call: TRBV5-6
d_call: TRBD1

cdr3_nt: TGTGCCAGTAGTATGAGGAACTCGGGCGATACGCAGTATTTT
cdr3_aa: CASSMRNSGDTQYF
j_call: TRBJ2-3
clone_size: NA
v_call: TRBV19
d_call: NA

cdr3_nt: TGTGCCAGCAGTTTCCTGGTGGACAGGGGGCCTTTGGGCACTGAAGCTTTCTTT
cdr3_aa: CASSFLVDRGPLGTEAFF
j_call: TRBJ1-1
clone_size: few
v_call: TRBV27
d_call: TRBD1

cdr3_nt: TGTGCCAGCAGCTTCGGGAACACTGAAGCTTTCTTT
cdr3_aa: CASSFGNTEAFF
j_call: TRBJ1-1
clone_size: NA
v_call: TRBV11-3
d_call: NA

cdr3_nt: TGCGCCAGCAGCTTGATAAGATCAAGCGGGAGCGAATACAATGAGCAGTTCTTC
cdr3_aa: CASSLIRSSGSEYNEQFF
j_call: TRBJ2-1
clone_size: NA
v_call: TRBV5-1
d_call: TRBD2

cdr3_nt: TGTGCCAGCAGCCACACCCCTGCCAGGGGAGGGGGCAGGGAAGCTTTCTTT
cdr3_aa: CASSHTPARGGGREAFF
j_call: TRBJ1-1
clone_size: NA
v_call: TRBV3-1/TRBV3-2
d_call: TRBD1

cdr3_nt: TGTGCCATCAGTGAACGGGGACAGCCGTACACTGAAGCTTTCTTT
cdr3_aa: CAISERGQPYTEAFF
j_call: TRBJ1-1
clone_size: NA
v_call: TRBV10-3
d_call: TRBD1

cdr3_nt: TGTGCCAGTAATGGATTCGGGCAGGGAAATAATTCACCCCTCCACTTT
cdr3_aa: CASNGFGQGNNSPLHF
j_call: TRBJ1-6
clone_size: NA
v_call: TRBV19
d_call: NA

cdr3_nt: TGCGCCAGCAGCTTACTGGGAAATCAGCCCCAGCATTTT
cdr3_aa: CASSLLGNQPQHF
j_call: TRBJ1-5
clone_size: NA
v_call: TRBV5-1
d_call: NA

cdr3_nt: TGTGCCAGCAGCTTGAAATTGGTGACTTATAACTATGGCTACACCTTC
cdr3_aa: CASSLKLVTYNYGYTF
j_call: TRBJ1-2
clone_size: NA
v_call: TRBV5-4
d_call: NA

cdr3_nt: TGTGCCAGCAGTGAACAGGGAGGCTCCTACAATGAGCAGTTCTTC
cdr3_aa: CASSEQGGSYNEQFF
j_call: TRBJ2-1
clone_size: NA
v_call: TRBV6-1
d_call: NA

cdr3_nt: TGCGCCAGCAGCTTGGGTCAGGGTGGGAGCACTGAAGCTTTCTTT
cdr3_aa: CASSLGQGGSTEAFF
j_call: TRBJ1-1
clone_size: NA
v_call: TRBV5-1
d_call: NA

cdr3_nt: TGTGCCAGCAGCTTACGCCCGGGACTAGCGGGGGGGCAAGAGACCCAGTACTTC
cdr3_aa: CASSLRPGLAGGQETQYF
j_call: TRBJ2-5
clone_size: NA
v_call: TRBV11-3
d_call: TRBD2

cdr3_nt: TGCGCCAGCAGCTTGGCGGGGGCGAGGGATGAAAAACTGTTTTTT
cdr3_aa: CASSLAGARDEKLFF
j_call: TRBJ1-4
clone_size: NA
v_call: TRBV5-1
d_call: NA

cdr3_nt: TGTGCCAGCAGCCAAGACCGGTCACGCCTTCGCCAGTACTTC
cdr3_aa: CASSQDRSRLRQYF
j_call: TRBJ2-5
clone_size: NA
v_call: TRBV4-2
d_call: NA

cdr3_nt: TGTGCCAGCAGTGAAGGCAGCCATAGCAATCAGCCCCAGCATTTT
cdr3_aa: CASSEGSHSNQPQHF
j_call: TRBJ1-5
clone_size: NA
v_call: TRBV2
d_call: NA

cdr3_nt: TGTGCCAGCAGTTCCCTTACCATGAACACTGAAGCTTTCTTT
cdr3_aa: CASSSLTMNTEAFF
j_call: TRBJ1-1
clone_size: NA
v_call: TRBV28
d_call: NA

cdr3_nt: TGTGCCAGCAGGCTAGCGGGGCCGGGTGAGCAGTTCTTC
cdr3_aa: CASRLAGPGEQFF
j_call: TRBJ2-1
clone_size: once
v_call: TRBV3-1/TRBV3-2
d_call: TRBD2

cdr3_nt: TGTGCCAGCAGGGATATGAAGGACAGATCCTACAATGAGCAGTTCTTC
cdr3_aa: CASRDMKDRSYNEQFF
j_call: TRBJ2-1
clone_size: NA
v_call: TRBV27
d_call: NA

cdr3_nt: TGTGCCACCAGCAGAGATCTGGGACGGAATCAGCCCCAGCATTTT
cdr3_aa: CATSRDLGRNQPQHF
j_call: TRBJ1-5
clone_size: few
v_call: TRBV15
d_call: NA

cdr3_nt: TGTGCCATAGGGAGTGGACGAGGGGGCAATCAGCCCCAGCATTTT
cdr3_aa: CAIGSGRGGNQPQHF
j_call: TRBJ1-5
clone_size: NA
v_call: TRBV2
d_call: NA

cdr3_nt: TGCGCCAGCAGCCATTCCCAAAGGATAACTAATGAAAAACTGTTTTTT
cdr3_aa: CASSHSQRITNEKLFF
j_call: TRBJ1-4
clone_size: NA
v_call: TRBV4-1
d_call: NA

cdr3_nt: TGCGCCAGCAGTGAGTCAGCCGGGACAGGGATCAGGTGGCAGGGGGATCCTACAAACATTCAGTACTTC
cdr3_aa: CASSESAGTGIRWQGDPTNIQYF
j_call: TRBJ2-4
clone_size: NA
v_call: TRBV10-1
d_call: TRBD1

cdr3_nt: TGCGCCAGCAGCCAAGCCCCAGGAGCCTACGAGCAGTACTTC
cdr3_aa: CASSQAPGAYEQYF
j_call: TRBJ2-7
clone_size: NA
v_call: TRBV4-3
d_call: NA

cdr3_nt: TGTGCCAGCAGTTTACAGGGGCCCAAAAACATTCAGTACTTC
cdr3_aa: CASSLQGPKNIQYF
j_call: TRBJ2-4
clone_size: once
v_call: TRBV28
d_call: NA

cdr3_nt: TGTGCCAGCAGTTTGTCGGTCCGCCCCTATGGCTACACCTTC
cdr3_aa: CASSLSVRPYGYTF
j_call: TRBJ1-2
clone_size: NA
v_call: TRBV28
d_call: NA

cdr3_nt: TGTGCCAGCAGCTCGGGGGGATGGGATTCTGGAAACACCATATATTTT
cdr3_aa: CASSSGGWDSGNTIYF
j_call: TRBJ1-3
clone_size: NA
v_call: TRBV11-2
d_call: NA